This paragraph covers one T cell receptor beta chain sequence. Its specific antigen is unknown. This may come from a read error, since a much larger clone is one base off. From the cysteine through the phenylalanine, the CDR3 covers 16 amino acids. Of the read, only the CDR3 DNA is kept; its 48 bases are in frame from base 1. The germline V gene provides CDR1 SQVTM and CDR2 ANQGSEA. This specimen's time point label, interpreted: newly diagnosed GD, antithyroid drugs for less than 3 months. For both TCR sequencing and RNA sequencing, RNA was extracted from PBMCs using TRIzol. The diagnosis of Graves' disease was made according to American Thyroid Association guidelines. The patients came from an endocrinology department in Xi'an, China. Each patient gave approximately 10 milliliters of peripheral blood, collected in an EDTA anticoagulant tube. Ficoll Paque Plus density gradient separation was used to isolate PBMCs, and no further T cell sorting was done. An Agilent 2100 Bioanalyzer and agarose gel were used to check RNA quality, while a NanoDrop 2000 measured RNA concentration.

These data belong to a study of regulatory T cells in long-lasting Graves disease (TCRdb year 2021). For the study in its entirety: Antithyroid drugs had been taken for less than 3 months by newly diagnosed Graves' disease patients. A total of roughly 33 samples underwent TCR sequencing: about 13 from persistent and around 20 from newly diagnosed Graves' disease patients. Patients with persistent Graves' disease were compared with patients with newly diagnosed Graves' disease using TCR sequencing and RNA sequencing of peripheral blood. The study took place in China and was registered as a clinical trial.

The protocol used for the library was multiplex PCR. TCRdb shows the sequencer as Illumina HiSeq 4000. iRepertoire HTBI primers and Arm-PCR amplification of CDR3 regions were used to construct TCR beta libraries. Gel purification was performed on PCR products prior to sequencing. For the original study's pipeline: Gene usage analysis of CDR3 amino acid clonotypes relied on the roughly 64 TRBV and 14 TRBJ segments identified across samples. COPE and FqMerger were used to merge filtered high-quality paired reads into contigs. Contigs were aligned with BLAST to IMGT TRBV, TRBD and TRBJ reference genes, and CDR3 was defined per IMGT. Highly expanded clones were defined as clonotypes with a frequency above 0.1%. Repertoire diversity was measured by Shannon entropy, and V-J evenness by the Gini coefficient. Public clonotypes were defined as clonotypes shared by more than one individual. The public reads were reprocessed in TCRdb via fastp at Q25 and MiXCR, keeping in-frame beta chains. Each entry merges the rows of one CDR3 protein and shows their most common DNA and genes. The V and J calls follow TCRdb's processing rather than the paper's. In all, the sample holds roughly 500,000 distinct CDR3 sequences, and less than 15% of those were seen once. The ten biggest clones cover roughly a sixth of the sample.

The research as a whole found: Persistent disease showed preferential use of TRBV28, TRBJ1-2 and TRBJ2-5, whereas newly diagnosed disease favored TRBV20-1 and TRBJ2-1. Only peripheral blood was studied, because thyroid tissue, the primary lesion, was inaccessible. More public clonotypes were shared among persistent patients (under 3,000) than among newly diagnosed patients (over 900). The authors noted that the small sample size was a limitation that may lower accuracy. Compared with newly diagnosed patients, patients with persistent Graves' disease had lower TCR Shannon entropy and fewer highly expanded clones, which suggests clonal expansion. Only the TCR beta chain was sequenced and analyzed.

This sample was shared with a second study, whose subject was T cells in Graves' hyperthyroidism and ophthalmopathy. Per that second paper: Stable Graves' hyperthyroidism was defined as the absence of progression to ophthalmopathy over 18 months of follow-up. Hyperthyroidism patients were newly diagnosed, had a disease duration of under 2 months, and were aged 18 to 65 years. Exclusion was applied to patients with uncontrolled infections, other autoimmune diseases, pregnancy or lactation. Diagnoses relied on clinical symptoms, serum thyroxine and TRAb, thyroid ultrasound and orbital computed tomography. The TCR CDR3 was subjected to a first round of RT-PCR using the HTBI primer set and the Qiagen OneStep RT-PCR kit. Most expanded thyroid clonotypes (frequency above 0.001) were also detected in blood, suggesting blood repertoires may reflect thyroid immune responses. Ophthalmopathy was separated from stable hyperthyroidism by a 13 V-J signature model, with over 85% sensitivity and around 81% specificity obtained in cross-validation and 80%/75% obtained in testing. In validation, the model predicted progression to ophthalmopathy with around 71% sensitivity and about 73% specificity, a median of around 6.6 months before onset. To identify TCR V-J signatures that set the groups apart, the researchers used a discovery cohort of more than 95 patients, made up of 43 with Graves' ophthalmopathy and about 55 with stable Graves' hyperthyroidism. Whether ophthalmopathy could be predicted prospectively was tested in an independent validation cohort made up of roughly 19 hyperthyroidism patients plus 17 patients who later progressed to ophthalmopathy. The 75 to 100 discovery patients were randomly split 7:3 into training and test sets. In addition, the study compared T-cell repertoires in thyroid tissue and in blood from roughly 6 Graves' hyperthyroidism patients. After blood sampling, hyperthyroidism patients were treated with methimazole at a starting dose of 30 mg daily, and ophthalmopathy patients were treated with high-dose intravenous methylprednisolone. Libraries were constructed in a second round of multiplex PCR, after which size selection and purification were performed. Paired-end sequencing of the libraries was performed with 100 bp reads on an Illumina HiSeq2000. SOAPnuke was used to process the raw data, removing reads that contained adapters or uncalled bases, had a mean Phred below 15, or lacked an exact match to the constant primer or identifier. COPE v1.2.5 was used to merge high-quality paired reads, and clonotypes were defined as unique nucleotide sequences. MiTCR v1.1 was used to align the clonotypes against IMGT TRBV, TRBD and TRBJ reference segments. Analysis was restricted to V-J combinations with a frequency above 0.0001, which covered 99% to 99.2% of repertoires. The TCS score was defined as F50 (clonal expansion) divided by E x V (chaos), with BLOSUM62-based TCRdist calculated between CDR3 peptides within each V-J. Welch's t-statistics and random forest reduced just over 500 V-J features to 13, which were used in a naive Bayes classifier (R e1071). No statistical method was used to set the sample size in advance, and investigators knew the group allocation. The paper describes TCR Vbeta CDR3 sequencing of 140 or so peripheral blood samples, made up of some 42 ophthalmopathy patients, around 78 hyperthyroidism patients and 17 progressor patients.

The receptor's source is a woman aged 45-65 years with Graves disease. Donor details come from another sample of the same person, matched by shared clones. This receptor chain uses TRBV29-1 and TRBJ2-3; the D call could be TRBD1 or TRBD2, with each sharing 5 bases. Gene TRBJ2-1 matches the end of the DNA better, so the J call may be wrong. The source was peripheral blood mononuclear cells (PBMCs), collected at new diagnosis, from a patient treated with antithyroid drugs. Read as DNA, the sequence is TGCAGCGTTGAAGGGGGCCCGCAGGCAGCCGACTACGAGCAGTTCTTC. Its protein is CSVEGGPQAADYEQFF.